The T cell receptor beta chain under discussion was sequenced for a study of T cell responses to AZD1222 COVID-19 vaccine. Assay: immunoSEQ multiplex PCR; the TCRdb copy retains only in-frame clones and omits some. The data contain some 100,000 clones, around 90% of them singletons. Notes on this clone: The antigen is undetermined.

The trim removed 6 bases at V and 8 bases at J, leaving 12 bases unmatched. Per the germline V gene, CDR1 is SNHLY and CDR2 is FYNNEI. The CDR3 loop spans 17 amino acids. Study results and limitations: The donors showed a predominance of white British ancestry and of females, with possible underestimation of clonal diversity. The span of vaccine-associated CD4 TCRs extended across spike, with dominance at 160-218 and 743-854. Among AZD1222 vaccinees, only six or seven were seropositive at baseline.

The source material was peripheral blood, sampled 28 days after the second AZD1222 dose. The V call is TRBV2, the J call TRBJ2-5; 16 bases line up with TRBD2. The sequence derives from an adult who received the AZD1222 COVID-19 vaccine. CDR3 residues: CASRPAPGLAGGITQYF. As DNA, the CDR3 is TGTGCCAGCAGGCCCGCCCCGGGACTAGCGGGGGGGATAACCCAGTACTTC. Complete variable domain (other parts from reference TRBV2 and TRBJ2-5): EPEVTQTPSHQVTQMGQEVILRCVPISNHLYFYWYRQILGQKVEFLVSFYNNEISEKSEIFDDQFSVERPDGSNFTLKIRSTKLEDSAMYFCASRPAPGLAGGITQYFGPGTRLLVL.